These 15 T cell receptor beta chains were sequenced from one sample in a study of read filtering for tumor transcriptome and immune sequencing. Molecular barcoded adaptors covering alpha/delta and beta/gamma chains were used on about 0.4 ug RNA. Using its own MiXCR run on the reads, TCRdb lists one record per CDR3 protein. The table records 57,000 or so distinct CDR3 sequences, about a fifth of them present only once. The sample taken for sequencing was a population of CD138-negative cells sorted from bone marrow. The origin of the receptors is a donor at least 40 years old with multiple myeloma.

Worth noting for this clonotype: It may be a read error: a sequence one base away is much more abundant. The chain employs TRBV3-1 and TRBJ2-3, with TRBD2 identical over 11 bases. Trimming at V came to 4 bases and at J to 4 bases, leaving 4 bases not matched to a gene. CDR1 is LGHDT and CDR2 is YNNKEL in the germline V gene (reference sequence). The CDR3 length is 15 residues. CDR3 protein: CASSLTSGRPDTQYF. The DNA of the CDR3 is TGTGCCAGCAGCCTAACTAGCGGGAGACCAGATACGCAGTATTTT.

This chain joins TRBV18 and TRBJ2-5; D tentatively fits TRBD1 or TRBD2 (5 bases each). Per the germline V gene, CDR1 is KGHSH and CDR2 is LQKENI. The CDR3 consists of 15 residues. Deletions cut 3 bases from V and 0 bases from J, with 11 bases between. CDR3 coding DNA: TGTGCCAGCTCACCGGGACCCCCGTACCAAGAGACCCAGTACTTC. Translation gives CASSPGPPYQETQYF.

Comments on this clonotype: At one end the junction does not follow the germline gene, possibly because of a read error. J is TRBJ2-3 and V is TRBV7-7; TRBD2 is a possible D gene (7 bases). Germline CDR1 SSHAT, CDR2 FNYEAQ (reference sequence). The CDR3 totals 14 residues. The CDR3 DNA sequence: TGTGCTAGCAGCTCCGGGGGGCCGGGGGATACGCAGTATTTT. Translated, it gives CASSSGGPGDTQYF.

The chain combines TRBV28 with TRBJ2-1; D remains unclear. The V gene lost 6 bases and the J gene lost 10 bases, with 10 bases spanning the gap. The CDR3 spans 11 residues. Germline V gene lookup returns CDR1 MDHEN and CDR2 SYDVKM. The CDR3 sequence: CASSTTVEQFF. The CDR3 nucleotides are TGTGCCAGCAGCACAACGGTCGAGCAGTTCTTC.

This clonotype was seen repeatedly, ten times or more. This sequence joins TRBV28 and TRBJ1-1; D gene uncertain. This CDR3 is 12 amino acids long. Germline V CDR1 and CDR2: MDHEN, SYDVKM. V was trimmed by 7 bases and J by 6 bases, leaving 12 bases between them. This CDR3 is CASTRGFSEAFF. The CDR3 DNA reads TGTGCCAGCACCCGAGGGTTTTCTGAAGCTTTCTTT.

The chain combines TRBV28 with TRBJ2-4; 7 nucleotides match TRBD1. Germline V gene sequence: CDR1 MDHEN, CDR2 SYDVKM. The CDR3 consists of 13 residues. V lost 7 bases to trimming and J lost 6 bases; unmatched junction nucleotides: 6. The CDR3 bases are TGTGCCAGCAATCGACAGGGCTCAAACATTCAGTACTTC. Its translation: CASNRQGSNIQYF.

In the case of this clonotype: A read error is the likely source, as a far larger clone sits one nucleotide away. J is TRBJ1-5 and V is TRBV6-6; D is uncertain. Germline V gene data show CDR1 as MNHNY and CDR2 as SVGAGI (reference sequence). Trimming removed 4 bases from V and 4 bases from J, with 8 bases in between. The CDR3 extends over 13 amino acids. CDR3 in amino acids: CASSSEWNQPQHF. In DNA, the CDR3 is TGTGCCAGCAGTTCCGAGTGGAATCAGCCCCAGCATTTT.

A remark on this clonotype: Being one base from a much bigger clone, this may be a read error. The CDR3 does not close with the conserved phenylalanine or tryptophan, likely indicating a read error. CDR3 DNA: TGTGCCAGCAGCTTAGGGGGGTTGAACACTGAAGCTTTCTCT. Translated, it gives CASSLGGLNTEAFS. The chain uses TRBV7-2 and TRBJ1-1, with D tentatively TRBD1 (5 bases). Trimming left V 1 base short and J 0 bases short, with 6 bases between. CDR1 and CDR2 from the germline V gene are SGHTA and FQGNSA. The CDR3 is made up of 14 amino acids.

This clonotype was detected many times. The chain carries TRBV20-1 and TRBJ2-1; D is undetermined. V lost 2 bases, J lost 3 bases, and 17 bases lay in between. CDR3 size: 16 residues. CDR1 and CDR2 from the germline V gene are DFQATT and SNEGSKA (reference sequence). As DNA, the CDR3 is TGCAGTGCTAGACCTTCCGAGGCGTTCAACTACAATGAGCAGTTCTTC. Protein: CSARPSEAFNYNEQFF.

This clonotype was observed at least ten times. CDR3 in amino acids: CASSLDRGTASTDTQYF. CDR3 nucleotide sequence: TGTGCCAGCAGCTTAGATCGCGGGACAGCCTCCACAGATACGCAGTATTTT. The chain is built from TRBV11-2 and TRBJ2-3, with TRBD1 as a possible D gene (7 bases). Trimming stripped 0 bases from V and 2 bases from J, with 15 bases between. This CDR3 is built from 17 residues. Germline V gene lookup returns CDR1 SGHAT and CDR2 FQNNGV.

Of note for this clonotype: This sequence may be a read error, since a much larger clone differs from it by one base. This chain connects TRBV18 to TRBJ1-1; D is unresolved. This CDR3 spans 13 amino acids. Germline assignment: CDR1 KGHSH and CDR2 LQKENI. CDR3 coding DNA: TGTGCCAGCTCACCGTCGGGGAACTCTGAAGCTTTCTTT. Translation gives CASSPSGNSEAFF.

This clonotype was seen more than once but under ten times. The chain has TRBV28 and TRBJ1-2, with D hard to call. V was clipped by 2 bases and J by 4 bases, with 14 bases between them. The CDR3 is 15 residues long. Germline V gene data show CDR1 as MDHEN and CDR2 as SYDVKM. In DNA form, the CDR3 reads TGTGCCAGCAGTTTAAAGGCTACGGGAAGCTATGGCTACACCTTC. It encodes CASSLKATGSYGYTF.

This clonotype appeared many times. The chain joins TRBV12-3 or TRBV12-4 to TRBJ2-5, with a weak D call TRBD2 (5 bases). CDR3 length: 14 residues. The germline V and J ends were trimmed by 8 bases and 4 bases, with 17 bases remaining between them. The CDR3 loop is CASFESGGGETQYF. In DNA form, the CDR3 reads TGTGCCAGCTTTGAAAGTGGTGGAGGAGAGACCCAGTACTTC.

V is TRBV28 and J is TRBJ2-5, with D maybe TRBD2 (6 bases). The CDR3 totals 17 residues. V lost 0 bases, J lost 1 base, and 15 bases lay in between. The germline V gene encodes CDR1 MDHEN and CDR2 SYDVKM. The CDR3 region has the DNA TGTGCCAGCAGTTTATGGGCTAGCGCGGGTCTCCAAGAGACCCAGTACTTC. This codes for CASSLWASAGLQETQYF.

In its sample, this clonotype is medium-sized (0.01 to 0.1%). This chain links TRBV23-1 with TRBJ2-1, with D possibly matching TRBD2 (6 bases). TRBV23-1 is sorted into the ORF group, with uncertain function. Trimming cost V 6 bases and J 0 bases, with 15 bases left between them. The CDR3 is 16 amino acids. The CDR3, as DNA: TGCGCCAGCAGCTCAAACGGGGGTGACTCCTACAATGAGCAGTTCTTC. Its protein product is CASSSNGGDSYNEQFF.